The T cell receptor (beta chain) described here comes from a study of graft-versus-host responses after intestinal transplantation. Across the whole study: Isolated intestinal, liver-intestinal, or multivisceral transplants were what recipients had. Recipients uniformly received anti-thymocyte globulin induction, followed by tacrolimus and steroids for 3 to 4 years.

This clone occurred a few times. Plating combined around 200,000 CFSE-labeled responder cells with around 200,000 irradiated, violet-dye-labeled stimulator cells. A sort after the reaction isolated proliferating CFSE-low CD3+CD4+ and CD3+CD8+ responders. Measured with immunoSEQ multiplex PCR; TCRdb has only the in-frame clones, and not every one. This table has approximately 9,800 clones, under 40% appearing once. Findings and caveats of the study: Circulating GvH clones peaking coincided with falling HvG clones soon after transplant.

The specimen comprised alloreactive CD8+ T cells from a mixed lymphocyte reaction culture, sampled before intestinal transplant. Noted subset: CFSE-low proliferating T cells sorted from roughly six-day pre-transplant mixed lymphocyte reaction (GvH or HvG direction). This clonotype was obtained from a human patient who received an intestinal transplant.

CDR3 loop: CASSYRDREDISPLHF. CDR3 coding DNA: TGTGCCAGCAGCTACCGGGACAGGGAAGATATTTCACCCCTCCACTTT. The chain combines TRBV7-9 with TRBJ1-6; 9 nucleotides align to TRBD1. CDR1 and CDR2 from the germline V gene are SEHNR and FQNEAQ (reference sequence). V gave up 4 bases and J gave up 9 bases; unmatched junction bases: 10. The CDR3 has 16 residues.